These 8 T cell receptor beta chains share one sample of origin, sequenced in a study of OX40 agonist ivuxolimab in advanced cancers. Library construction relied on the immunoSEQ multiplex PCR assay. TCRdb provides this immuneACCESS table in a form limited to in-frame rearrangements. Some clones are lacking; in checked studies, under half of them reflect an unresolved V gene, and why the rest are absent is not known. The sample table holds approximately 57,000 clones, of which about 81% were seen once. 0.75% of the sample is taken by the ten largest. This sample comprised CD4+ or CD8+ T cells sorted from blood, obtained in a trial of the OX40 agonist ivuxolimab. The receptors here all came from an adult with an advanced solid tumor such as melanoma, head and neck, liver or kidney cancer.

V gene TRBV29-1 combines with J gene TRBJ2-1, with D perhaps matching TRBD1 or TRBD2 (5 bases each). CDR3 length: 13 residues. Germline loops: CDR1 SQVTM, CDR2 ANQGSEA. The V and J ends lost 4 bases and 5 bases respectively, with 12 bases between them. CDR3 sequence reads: CSVVRGLNNEQFF. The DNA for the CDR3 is TGCAGCGTTGTGAGGGGCCTCAACAATGAGCAGTTCTTC.

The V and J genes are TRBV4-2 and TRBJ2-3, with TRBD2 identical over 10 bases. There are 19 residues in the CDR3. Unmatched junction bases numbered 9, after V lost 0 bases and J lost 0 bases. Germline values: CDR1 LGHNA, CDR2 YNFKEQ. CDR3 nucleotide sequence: TGTGCCAGCAGCCAAGAAAGAGCGGGGGGGCAAGCTAGCACAGATACGCAGTATTTT. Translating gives CASSQERAGGQASTDTQYF.

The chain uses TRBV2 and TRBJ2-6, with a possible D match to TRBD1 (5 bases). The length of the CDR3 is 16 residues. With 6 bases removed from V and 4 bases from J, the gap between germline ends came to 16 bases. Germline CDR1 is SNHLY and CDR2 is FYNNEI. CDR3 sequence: CASRVGLGVGANVLTF. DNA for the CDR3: TGTGCCAGCAGGGTCGGCCTAGGGGTAGGGGCCAACGTCCTGACTTTC.

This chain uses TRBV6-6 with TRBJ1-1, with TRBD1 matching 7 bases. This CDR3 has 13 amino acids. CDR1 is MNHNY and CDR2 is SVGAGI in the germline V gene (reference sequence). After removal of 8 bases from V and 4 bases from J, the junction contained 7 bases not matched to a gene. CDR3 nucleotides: TGTGCCAGCGGTAAGGGGGCGGGCACTGAAGCTTTCTTT. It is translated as CASGKGAGTEAFF.

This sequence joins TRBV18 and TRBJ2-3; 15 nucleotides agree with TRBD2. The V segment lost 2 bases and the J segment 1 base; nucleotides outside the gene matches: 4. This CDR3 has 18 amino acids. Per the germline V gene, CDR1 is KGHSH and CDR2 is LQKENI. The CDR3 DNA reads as TGTGCCAGCTCACCAGGACTAGCGGGGGGGCGCGGCACAGATACGCAGTATTTT. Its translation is CASSPGLAGGRGTDTQYF. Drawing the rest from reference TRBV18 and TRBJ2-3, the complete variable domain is NAGVMQNPRHLVRRRGQEARLRCSPMKGHSHVYWYRQLPEEGLKFMVYLQKENIIDESGMPKERFSAEFPKEGPSILRIQQVVRGDSAAYFCASSPGLAGGRGTDTQYFGPGTRLTVL.

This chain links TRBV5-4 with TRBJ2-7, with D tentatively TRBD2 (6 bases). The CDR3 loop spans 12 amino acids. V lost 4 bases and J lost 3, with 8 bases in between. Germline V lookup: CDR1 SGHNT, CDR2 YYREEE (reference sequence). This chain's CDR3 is CASSKAGYEQYF. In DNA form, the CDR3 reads TGTGCCAGCAGCAAAGCGGGCTACGAGCAGTACTTC. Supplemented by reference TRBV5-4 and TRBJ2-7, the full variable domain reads ETGVTQSPTHLIKTRGQQVTLRCSSQSGHNTVSWYQQALGQGPQFIFQYYREEENGRGNFPPRFSGLQFPNYSSELNVNALELDDSALYLCASSKAGYEQYFGPGTRLTVT.

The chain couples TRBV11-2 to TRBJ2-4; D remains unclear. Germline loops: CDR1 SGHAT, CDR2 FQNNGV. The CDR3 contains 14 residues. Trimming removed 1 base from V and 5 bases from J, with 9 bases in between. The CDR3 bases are TGTGCCAGCAGCTTAGCGTCCTTCCAAAACATTCAGTACTTC. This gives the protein CASSLASFQNIQYF.

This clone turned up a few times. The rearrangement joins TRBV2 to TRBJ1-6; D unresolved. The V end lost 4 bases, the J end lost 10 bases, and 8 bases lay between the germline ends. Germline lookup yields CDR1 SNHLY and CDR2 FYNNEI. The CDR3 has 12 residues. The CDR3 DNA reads TGTGCCAGCAGTGGGGCGGAGTCACCCCTCCACTTT. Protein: CASSGAESPLHF. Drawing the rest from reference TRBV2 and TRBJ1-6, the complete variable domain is EPEVTQTPSHQVTQMGQEVILRCVPISNHLYFYWYRQILGQKVEFLVSFYNNEISEKSEIFDDQFSVERPDGSNFTLKIRSTKLEDSAMYFCASSGAESPLHFGNGTRLTVT.